This TCR beta chain is drawn from a study of T cell responses to AZD1222 COVID-19 vaccine. General study findings and limits: The reported proportion of spike-specific TCRs targeting unmutated variant regions was nearly half. Spike was spanned by vaccine-associated CD4 TCRs, with dominance at 160-218 and 743-854.

Points on this clone: No antigen is known for it.

Method: immunoSEQ multiplex PCR; TCRdb's copy keeps in-frame clones and lacks some. The sample has about 160,000 clones; 92% are singletons. CDR3 length: 17 amino acids. The V end lost 1 base, the J end lost 8 bases, and 21 bases lay between the germline ends. CDR1 is LNHDA, CDR2 SQIVND, per germline (reference sequence). The sequence was obtained from an adult in good health. The gene calls are TRBV19 and TRBJ1-5, with a weak D call TRBD1 (5 bases). The material sequenced was peripheral blood, taken on day 0 of MenACWY control vaccination. As DNA, the CDR3 is TGTGCCAGTAGTATAGGTCTTTTGGGGCTGACGGGCGAGCCCCAGCATTTT. Translating gives CASSIGLLGLTGEPQHF.